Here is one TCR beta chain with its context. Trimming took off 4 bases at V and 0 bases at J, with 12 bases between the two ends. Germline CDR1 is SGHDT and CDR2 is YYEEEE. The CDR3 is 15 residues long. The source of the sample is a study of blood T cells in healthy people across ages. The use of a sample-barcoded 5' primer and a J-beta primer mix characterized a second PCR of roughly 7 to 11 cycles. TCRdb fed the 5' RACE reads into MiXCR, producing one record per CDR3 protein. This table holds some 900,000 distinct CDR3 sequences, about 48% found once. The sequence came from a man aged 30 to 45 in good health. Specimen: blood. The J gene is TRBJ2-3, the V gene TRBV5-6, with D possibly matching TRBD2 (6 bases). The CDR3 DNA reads TGTGCCAGCAGCGCGGGGAGAACTAGCACAGATACGCAGTATTTT. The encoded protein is CASSAGRTSTDTQYF.